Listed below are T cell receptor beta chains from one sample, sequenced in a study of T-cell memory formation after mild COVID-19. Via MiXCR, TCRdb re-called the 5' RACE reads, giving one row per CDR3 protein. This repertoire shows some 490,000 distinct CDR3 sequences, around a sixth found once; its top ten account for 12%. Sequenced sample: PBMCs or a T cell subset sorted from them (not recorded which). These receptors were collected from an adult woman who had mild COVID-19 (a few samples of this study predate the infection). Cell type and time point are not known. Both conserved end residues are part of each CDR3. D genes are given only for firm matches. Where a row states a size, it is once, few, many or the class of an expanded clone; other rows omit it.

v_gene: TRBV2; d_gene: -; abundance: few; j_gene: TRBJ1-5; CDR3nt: TGTGCCAGCAGTGACTTGACCAGGAAGGGTCAGCCCCAGCATTTT; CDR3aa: CASSDLTRKGQPQHF
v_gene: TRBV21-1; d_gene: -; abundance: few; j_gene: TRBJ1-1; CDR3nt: TGTGCCAGCAGCAAAGAAAATCAGGGGACTGAAGCTTTCTTT; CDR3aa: CASSKENQGTEAFF
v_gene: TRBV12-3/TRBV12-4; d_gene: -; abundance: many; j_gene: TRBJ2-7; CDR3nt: TGTGCCAGCAGTTTAGTTGGGGGGAACGAGCAGTACTTC; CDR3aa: CASSLVGGNEQYF
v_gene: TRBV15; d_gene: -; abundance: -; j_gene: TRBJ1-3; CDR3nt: TGTGCCACCAGCAGAGATGGCGGGGGATACTCTGGAAACACCATATATTTT; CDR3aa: CATSRDGGGYSGNTIYF
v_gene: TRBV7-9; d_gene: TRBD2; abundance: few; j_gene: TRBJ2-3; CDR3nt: TGTGCCAGCAGCGCCCTTAGCGGGAACCCGGATACGCAGTATTTT; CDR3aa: CASSALSGNPDTQYF
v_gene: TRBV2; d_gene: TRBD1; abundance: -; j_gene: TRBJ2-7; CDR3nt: TGTGCCAGCAGGCACCGGGACAGGTCCTCCTACGAGCAGTACTTC; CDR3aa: CASRHRDRSSYEQYF
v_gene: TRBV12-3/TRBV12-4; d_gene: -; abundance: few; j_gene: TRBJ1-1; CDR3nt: TGTGCCAGCAGTTTTGACGGGGTACAGTTGAGGGCTTTCTTT; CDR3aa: CASSFDGVQLRAFF
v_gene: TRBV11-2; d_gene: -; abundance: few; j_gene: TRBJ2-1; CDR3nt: TGTGCCAGCAGCTTAGCCGCAGATTCCTCCTACAATGAGCAGTTCTTC; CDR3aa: CASSLAADSSYNEQFF
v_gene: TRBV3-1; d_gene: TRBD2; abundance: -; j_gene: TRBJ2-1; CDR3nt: TGTGCCAGCAGATTACTAGCGGGAGGGCCTTACAATGAGCAGTTCTTC; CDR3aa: CASRLLAGGPYNEQFF
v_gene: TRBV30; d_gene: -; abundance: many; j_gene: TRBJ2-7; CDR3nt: TGTGCCTGGAGTCGAGGGACACCCTACGAGCAGTACTTC; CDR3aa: CAWSRGTPYEQYF